The 26 T cell receptor beta chains presented below share a single source sample, sequenced in a study of blood T cells in healthy people across ages. A J-beta primer mix and a sample-barcoded 5' primer were used in a second PCR of roughly 6 to 11 cycles. Each CDR3 protein is one row after TCRdb ran MiXCR on the 5' RACE reads. The sample holds fewer than 1,200,000 distinct CDR3 sequences, less than 25% seen once. The same sample was also used in a study of T cells of mothers and their children.

Material: blood. The receptors were sampled from a girl aged 2 to 9 in good health.

This rearrangement joins TRBV5-1 to TRBJ1-2; D remains unclear. Germline V gives CDR1 SGHRS, CDR2 YFSETQ. CDR3 length: 14 residues. V lost 2 bases, J lost 0 bases, and 8 bases lay in between. In nucleotides, the CDR3 is TGCGCCAGCAGCTTCAGGACTCCTAACTATGGCTACACCTTC. Amino acids: CASSFRTPNYGYTF.

V is TRBV20-1 and J is TRBJ1-5, with 7 bases matching TRBD1. The J segment lost 2 bases and the V segment lost 5 bases, leaving 12 bases of the junction unmatched. The germline gives CDR1 DFQATT, CDR2 SNEGSKA (reference sequence). The CDR3 extends over 16 amino acids. CDR3 coding DNA: TGCAGTGCTTCAGCCGTACAGGGGTGGGGCAATCAGCCCCAGCATTTT. This encodes CSASAVQGWGNQPQHF.

This clonotype was counted only a few times. This chain connects TRBV4-3 to TRBJ2-3; D unresolved. V was shortened by 1 base and J by 2 bases, with 4 bases between the two germline ends. There are 13 residues in the CDR3. Germline CDR1 LGHNA, CDR2 YSLEER. For the CDR3, the DNA is TGCGCCAGCAGCCAAGTTACCACAGATACGCAGTATTTT. Amino acids: CASSQVTTDTQYF.

This clonotype occurred a few times. This chain links TRBV2 with TRBJ1-2; D possibly corresponds to TRBD1 (5 bases). The V end lost 8 bases, the J end lost 1 base, and 11 bases lay between the germline ends. Germline assignment: CDR1 SNHLY and CDR2 FYNNEI. The CDR3 extends over 13 amino acids. In DNA form, the CDR3 reads TGTGCCAGCGGGGGGGGAGTTAACTATGGCTACACCTTC. Protein product: CASGGGVNYGYTF.

This clonotype has only a few counts. The chain uses TRBV7-8 and TRBJ2-5, with D unresolved. From germline, CDR1 is SGHVS and CDR2 FQNEAQ. This CDR3 contains 15 residues. V lost 1 base and J lost 3, with 12 bases in between. Written as DNA, the CDR3 is TGTGCCAGCAGCTTAGGCCGGCTACCGGAAGAGACCCAGTACTTC. Protein product: CASSLGRLPEETQYF.

With regard to this clonotype: Compared with germline, one end of the junction differs, possibly owing to a read error. The chain carries TRBV12-3 or TRBV12-4 and TRBJ2-1; 14 positions agree with TRBD2. This CDR3 spans 12 amino acids. The CDR3 loop reads CASSFQGLAGDF. CDR3 sequence (DNA): TGTGCCAGCAGTTTTCAGGGACTAGCGGGAGACTTC.

The chain uses TRBV12-5 and TRBJ2-1; 10 bases align to TRBD1. The germline V gene has CDR1 LGHNT and CDR2 FRNRAP. CDR3 length equals 16 residues. The V segment lost 0 bases and the J segment 6 bases; nucleotides outside the gene matches: 5. The CDR3 coding sequence is TGTGCTAGTGGTTTGGTACTGGGACAGGGGCCCAATGAGCAGTTCTTC. Translating gives CASGLVLGQGPNEQFF.

The V and J genes are TRBV7-9 and TRBJ2-5; unclear D gene. Germline CDR1 is SEHNR and CDR2 is FQNEAQ (reference sequence). V gave up 5 bases and J gave up 2 bases, with 12 bases separating them. This CDR3 spans 14 amino acids. The CDR3 sequence is CASSLIQAQETQYF. In DNA, the CDR3 is TGTGCCAGCAGCCTCATTCAAGCGCAAGAGACCCAGTACTTC.

The CDR3, as DNA: TGTGCCAGTTCGAACGTGTTGGGGGCTTCCCATACGCAGTATTTT. Residues: CASSNVLGASHTQYF. This chain uses TRBV12-3 or TRBV12-4 with TRBJ2-3; a weak D match, TRBD1 (6 bases). The CDR3 length is 15 residues. V was pared by 9 bases and J by 7 bases, with 23 bases between.

This clonotype was seen a handful of times. V is TRBV15 and J is TRBJ2-7; D not certain. Between the trimmed V and J ends, which lost 3 bases and 7 bases, there was a span of 10 bases. Germline loops: CDR1 LNHNV, CDR2 YYDKDF (reference sequence). This CDR3 region has 12 residues. The CDR3 DNA follows: TGTGCCACCAGCAGTTTAGCTCGTGAGCAGTACTTC. This encodes CATSSLAREQYF.

This chain connects TRBV20-1 to TRBJ1-6, with D uncertain. Germline CDR1 is DFQATT and CDR2 is SNEGSKA (reference sequence). The CDR3 is made up of 13 amino acids. Trimming removed 6 bases at V and 6 bases at J, with 12 bases between. CDR3: CSALGRFNSPLHF. CDR3 coding DNA: TGCAGTGCCCTGGGAAGGTTTAATTCACCCCTCCACTTT.

This clonotype was seen a handful of times. The rearrangement links TRBV12-3 or TRBV12-4 to TRBJ1-1; D is ambiguous. V was shortened by 2 bases and J by 7 bases, with 8 bases between the two germline ends. The CDR3 is 12 amino acids. The CDR3 DNA reads TGTGCCAGCAGTTTACCACAGTTTGAAGCTTTCTTT. Residues: CASSLPQFEAFF.

In the case of this clonotype: The germline gene is not matched at one end of the junction; a read error may be the cause. J is TRBJ1-3 and V is TRBV7-7; D call uncertain. This CDR3 contains 13 residues. Germline CDR1 and CDR2: SSHAT and FNYEAQ (reference sequence). The CDR3 region has the DNA TGTGCTAGCAGCCCTAACTTTCGAGACACCATATATTTT. It yields the protein CASSPNFRDTIYF.

The rearrangement links TRBV10-2 to TRBJ2-5; D tentatively reads TRBD1 or TRBD2 (5 bases each). The assigned J gene may be wrong: the sequence end matches TRBJ2-7 better. The CDR3 runs 14 residues. The germline gives CDR1 WSHSY, CDR2 SAAADI. The CDR3 is CASSTGLPKTEQYF. The CDR3 DNA reads as TGCGCCAGCAGCACAGGACTCCCGAAGACCGAGCAGTACTTC.

The chain employs TRBV29-1 and TRBJ2-1, with 11 bases aligning to TRBD1. Germline V gene lookup returns CDR1 SQVTM and CDR2 ANQGSEA. The V segment lost 1 base and the J segment 3 bases; nucleotides outside the gene matches: 5. This CDR3 has 16 amino acids. The CDR3 reads CSVEVLGTGGYNEQFF. CDR3 nucleotide sequence: TGCAGCGTTGAAGTCCTGGGGACAGGGGGCTACAATGAGCAGTTCTTC.

The gene calls are TRBV20-1 and TRBJ1-6; 7 bases align to TRBD1. V lost 5 bases, J lost 10 bases, and 8 bases stayed unmatched. The CDR3 runs 13 residues. Looked up from germline, CDR1 is DFQATT and CDR2 is SNEGSKA (reference sequence). For the CDR3, the DNA is TGCAGTGCTTGGGACAGCTCCTCCTCACCCCTCCACTTT. This encodes CSAWDSSSSPLHF.

V gene TRBV29-1 combines with J gene TRBJ2-1; perhaps TRBD2 as D (5 bases). This CDR3 region has 13 residues. Germline-derived CDR1 and CDR2 are SQVTM and ANQGSEA. The germline V and J ends were trimmed by 3 bases and 7 bases, with 13 bases remaining between them. CDR3 amino acids: CSVEEGWRNEQFF. Here the CDR3 DNA reads TGCAGCGTTGAGGAAGGTTGGAGGAATGAGCAGTTCTTC.

The chain links TRBV6-4 to TRBJ2-3; 10 positions agree with TRBD2. This CDR3 has 16 amino acids. Germline values: CDR1 MRHNA, CDR2 SNTAGT. V was pared by 4 bases and J by 3 bases, with 7 bases of the junction left unmatched. In nucleotides, the CDR3 is TGTGCCAGCAGTGTTGCTAGCGGGAGAGATACAGATACGCAGTATTTT. This encodes CASSVASGRDTDTQYF.

The V and J genes are TRBV7-8 and TRBJ2-2; D unclear. V lost 1 base to trimming and J lost 4 bases, with 4 bases between them. Germline V gene sequence: CDR1 SGHVS, CDR2 FQNEAQ. The CDR3 is 13 residues long. The DNA of the CDR3 is TGTGCCAGCAGCTTAGATACCACCGGGGAGCTGTTTTTT. Its protein is CASSLDTTGELFF. Supplemented by reference TRBV7-8 and TRBJ2-2, the full variable domain reads GAGVSQSPRYKVAKRGQDVALRCDPISGHVSLFWYQQALGQGPEFLTYFQNEAQLDKSGLPSDRFFAERPEGSVSTLKIQRTQQEDSAVYLCASSLDTTGELFFGEGSRLTVL.

The chain has TRBV27 and TRBJ1-5, with D perhaps matching TRBD1 (5 bases). CDR3 length: 16 amino acids. Trimming removed 1 base from V and 4 bases from J, with 14 bases in between. Germline V gives CDR1 MNHEY, CDR2 SMNVEV (reference sequence). This CDR3 reads CASSLWGRPPNQPQHF. The CDR3 DNA is TGTGCCAGCAGTTTATGGGGCAGGCCTCCGAATCAGCCCCAGCATTTT.

This clonotype was recorded many times. The chain combines TRBV7-2 with TRBJ2-5; no firm D call. Matching the DNA end better, TRBJ2-7 makes the J call doubtful. The CDR3 loop spans 12 amino acids. The germline V gene encodes CDR1 SGHTA and CDR2 FQGNSA. DNA of the CDR3: TGTGCCAGCAGCTTAGTCTTGGGCGAGCAGTACTTC. Translation: CASSLVLGEQYF.

This chain connects TRBV6-6 to TRBJ2-6, with 8 bases lining up with TRBD2. This CDR3 has 16 amino acids. Trimming took 3 bases from V and 3 from J; bases not matched to a gene: 4. CDR1 and CDR2 (germline): MNHNY, SVGAGI (reference sequence). The CDR3 protein is CASSYLREDGANVLTF. The DNA for the CDR3 is TGTGCCAGCAGTTATCTGCGGGAGGATGGGGCCAACGTCCTGACTTTC.

This clonotype was seen just once. This sequence joins TRBV27 and TRBJ2-5, with a tentative D call TRBD2 (6 bases). There are 15 residues in the CDR3. With 3 bases removed from V and 7 bases from J, the gap between germline ends came to 18 bases. Per germline, CDR1 MNHEY and CDR2 SMNVEV (reference sequence). The CDR3 region is CASSLEGRRKVTQYF. CDR3 DNA sequence: TGTGCCAGCAGTTTGGAGGGCAGGAGGAAGGTGACCCAGTACTTC.

This clonotype was counted at least ten times. This rearrangement joins TRBV10-3 to TRBJ2-5, with TRBD2 matching 8 bases. The J call is uncertain, as TRBJ2-1 better fits the DNA end. CDR3 length equals 12 residues. Germline CDR1 is ENHRY and CDR2 is SYGVKD. CDR3 sequence: CAGSGSDNEQFF. DNA for the CDR3: TGTGCCGGGAGCGGGAGCGACAATGAGCAGTTCTTC.

The rearrangement uses TRBV5-1 and TRBJ1-3; tentative D call: TRBD1 (5 bases). Germline V gives CDR1 SGHRS, CDR2 YFSETQ. The CDR3 is 15 residues long. Trimming took off 3 bases at V and 0 bases at J, with 10 bases between the two ends. The CDR3: CASSSGRTSGNTIYF. CDR3 in DNA: TGCGCCAGCAGCTCAGGGCGCACCTCTGGAAACACCATATATTTT.

This chain joins TRBV28 and TRBJ2-5; D might be TRBD1 or TRBD2, each matching 5 bases. With 3 bases removed from V and 3 bases from J, the gap between germline ends came to 17 bases. Germline V gives CDR1 MDHEN, CDR2 SYDVKM. The CDR3 extends over 16 amino acids. CDR3 amino acids: CASSLEGTQREETQYF. The CDR3 DNA reads TGTGCCAGCAGTTTGGAAGGGACCCAACGGGAAGAGACCCAGTACTTC.